This T cell receptor (beta chain) was profiled in a study of T cell responses to AZD1222 COVID-19 vaccine. The repertoire was sequenced with immunoSEQ multiplex PCR; TCRdb's copy has only in-frame clones and lacks some. The data show 100,000 to 150,000 clones, 86% seen once. Trimming cost V 5 bases and J 2 bases; bases outside gene matches: 8. Per germline, CDR1 SGHAT and CDR2 FQDESV (reference sequence). The CDR3 sequence is 15 residues long. Findings and caveats of the study: Researchers took repertoire samples only after the peak T cell response had come. White British ancestry dominated among donors, who included more females, and clonal diversity was possibly underestimated.

With respect to this clone: What it binds is unknown.

The TCR was taken from an adult who received the AZD1222 COVID-19 vaccine. The chain couples TRBV11-1 to TRBJ1-2; 7 bases align to TRBD1. The input for sequencing was peripheral blood, taken 28 days after the second AZD1222 dose. The CDR3 spells CASSLFLTGNYGYTF. The CDR3 DNA reads TGTGCCAGCAGCCTGTTTCTGACAGGGAACTATGGCTACACCTTC.